The sequence of this T cell receptor (beta chain) was determined in a study of blood T cell repertoires in COVID-19. The wider study: COVID-19 samples from acute and convalescent phases originated in the United States, Italy and Spain. T cells, B-cell-depleted T cells, or PBMCs provided the cDNA or gDNA that served as material.

As processed by the authors: Amplification of reference gene primers was used by the study to estimate nucleated cell counts. Some clones are missing from TCRdb's copy, which holds only in-frame ones; the method was immunoSEQ multiplex PCR. That table is the source of V, J and clone size, and D and trimming were worked out from the DNA. The sample has some 210,000 clones, roughly 78% seen once. The germline V and J ends were trimmed by 6 bases and 3 bases, with 12 bases remaining between them. This CDR3 comprises 13 residues. This clone appeared a few times. This chain joins TRBV12-3 or TRBV12-4 and TRBJ2-7, with a weak D call TRBD2 (6 bases). This TCR was recovered from a woman aged 40 to 50 with acute or convalescent COVID-19. The sequencing input was peripheral blood. CDR3 sequence (DNA): TGTGCCAGCAGCCCCGGGACTTACTACGAGCAGTACTTC. The encoded protein is CASSPGTYYEQYF.